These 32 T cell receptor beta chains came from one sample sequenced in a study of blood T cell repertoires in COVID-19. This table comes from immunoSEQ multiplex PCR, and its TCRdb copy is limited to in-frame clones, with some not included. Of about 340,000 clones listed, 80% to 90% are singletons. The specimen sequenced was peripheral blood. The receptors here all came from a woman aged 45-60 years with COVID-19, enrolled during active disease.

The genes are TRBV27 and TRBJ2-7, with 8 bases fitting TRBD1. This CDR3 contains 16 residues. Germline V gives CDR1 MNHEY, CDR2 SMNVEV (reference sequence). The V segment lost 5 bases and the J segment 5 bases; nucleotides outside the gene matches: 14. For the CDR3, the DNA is TGTGCCAGCAGTCCCCTCAAGGGACAGGTTTCCCACGAGCAGTACTTC. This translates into CASSPLKGQVSHEQYF.

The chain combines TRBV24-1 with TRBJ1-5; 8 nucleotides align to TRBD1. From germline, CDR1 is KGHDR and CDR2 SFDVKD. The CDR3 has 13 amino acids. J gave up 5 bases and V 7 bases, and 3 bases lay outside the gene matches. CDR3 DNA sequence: TGTGCCACCAGCAGGACAGGGTATCAGCCCCAGCATTTT. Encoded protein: CATSRTGYQPQHF.

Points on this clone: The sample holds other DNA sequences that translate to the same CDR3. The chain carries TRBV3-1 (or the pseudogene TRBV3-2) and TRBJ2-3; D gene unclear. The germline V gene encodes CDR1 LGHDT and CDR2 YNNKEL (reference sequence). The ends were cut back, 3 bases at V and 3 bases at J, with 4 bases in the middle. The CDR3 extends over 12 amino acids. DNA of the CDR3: TGTGCCAGCAGCCAGACTACAGATACGCAGTATTTT. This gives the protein CASSQTTDTQYF.

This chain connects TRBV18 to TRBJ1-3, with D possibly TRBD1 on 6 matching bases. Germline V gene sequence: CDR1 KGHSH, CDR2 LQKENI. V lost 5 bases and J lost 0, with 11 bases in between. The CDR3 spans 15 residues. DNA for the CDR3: TGTGCCAGCTCAAAGACAGGACTCTCTGGAAACACCATATATTTT. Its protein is CASSKTGLSGNTIYF.

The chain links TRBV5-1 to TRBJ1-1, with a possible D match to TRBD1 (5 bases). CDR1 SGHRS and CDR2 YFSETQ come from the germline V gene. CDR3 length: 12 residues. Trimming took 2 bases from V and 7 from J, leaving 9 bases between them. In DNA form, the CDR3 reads TGCGCCAGCAGCTTTCCGGGGGTTGAAGCTTTCTTT. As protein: CASSFPGVEAFF.

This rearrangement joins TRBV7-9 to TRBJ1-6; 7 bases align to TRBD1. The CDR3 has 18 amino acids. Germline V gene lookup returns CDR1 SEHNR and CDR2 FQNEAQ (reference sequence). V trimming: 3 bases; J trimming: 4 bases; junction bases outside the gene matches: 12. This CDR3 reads CASSLRDPGQSYNSPLHF. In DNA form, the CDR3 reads TGTGCCAGCAGCTTGCGCGACCCGGGACAGAGTTATAATTCACCCCTCCACTTT.

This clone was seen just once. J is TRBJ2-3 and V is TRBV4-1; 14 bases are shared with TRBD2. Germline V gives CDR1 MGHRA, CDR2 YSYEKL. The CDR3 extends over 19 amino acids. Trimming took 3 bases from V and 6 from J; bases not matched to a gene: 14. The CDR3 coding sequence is TGCGCCAGCAGCCACCCAGGACTAGCGGGAGGTCCAGACGTGGATACGCAGTATTTT. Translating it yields CASSHPGLAGGPDVDTQYF.

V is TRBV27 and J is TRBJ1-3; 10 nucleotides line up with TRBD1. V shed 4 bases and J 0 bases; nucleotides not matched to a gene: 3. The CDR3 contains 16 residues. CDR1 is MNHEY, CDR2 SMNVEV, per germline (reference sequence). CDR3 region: CASSSGQGFSGNTIYF. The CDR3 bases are TGTGCCAGCAGTTCGGGACAGGGGTTCTCTGGAAACACCATATATTTT.

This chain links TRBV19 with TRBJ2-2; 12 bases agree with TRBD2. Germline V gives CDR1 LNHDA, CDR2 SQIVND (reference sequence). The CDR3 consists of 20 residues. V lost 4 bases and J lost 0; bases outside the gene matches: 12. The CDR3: CASSRSGLAGGPANTGELFF. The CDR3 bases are TGTGCCAGTAGTAGATCGGGGCTAGCGGGAGGGCCGGCGAACACCGGGGAGCTGTTTTTT.

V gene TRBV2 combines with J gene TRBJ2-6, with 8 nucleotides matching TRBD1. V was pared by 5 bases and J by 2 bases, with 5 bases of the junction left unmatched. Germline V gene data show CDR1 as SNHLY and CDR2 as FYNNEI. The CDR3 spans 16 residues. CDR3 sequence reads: CASSYRGVTGANVLTF. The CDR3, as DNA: TGTGCCAGCAGTTACAGGGGGGTTACTGGGGCCAACGTCCTGACTTTC.

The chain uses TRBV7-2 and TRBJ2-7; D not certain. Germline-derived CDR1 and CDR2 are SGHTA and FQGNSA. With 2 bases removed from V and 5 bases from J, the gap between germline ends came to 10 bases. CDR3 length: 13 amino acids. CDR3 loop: CASSLMTLNEQYF. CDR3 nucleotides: TGTGCCAGCAGCTTAATGACTTTGAACGAGCAGTACTTC.

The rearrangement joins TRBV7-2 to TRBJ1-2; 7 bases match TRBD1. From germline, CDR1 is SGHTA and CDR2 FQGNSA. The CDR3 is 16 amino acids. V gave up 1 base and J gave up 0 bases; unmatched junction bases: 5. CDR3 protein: CASSLEGQVPNYGYTF. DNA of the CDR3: TGTGCCAGCAGCTTAGAAGGACAGGTTCCTAACTATGGCTACACCTTC.

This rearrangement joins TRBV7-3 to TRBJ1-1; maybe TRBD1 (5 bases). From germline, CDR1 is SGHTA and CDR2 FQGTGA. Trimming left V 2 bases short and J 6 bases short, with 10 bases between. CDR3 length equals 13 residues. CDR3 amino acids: CASSLRGEAEAFF. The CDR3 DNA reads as TGTGCCAGCAGCTTACGGGGGGAGGCTGAAGCTTTCTTT.

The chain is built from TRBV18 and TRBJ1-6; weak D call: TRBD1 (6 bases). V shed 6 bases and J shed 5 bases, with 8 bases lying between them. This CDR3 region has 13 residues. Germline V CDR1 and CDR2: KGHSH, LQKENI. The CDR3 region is CASSTGDNSPLHF. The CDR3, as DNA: TGTGCCAGCTCGACAGGCGATAATTCACCCCTCCACTTT. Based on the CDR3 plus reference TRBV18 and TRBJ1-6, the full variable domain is NAGVMQNPRHLVRRRGQEARLRCSPMKGHSHVYWYRQLPEEGLKFMVYLQKENIIDESGMPKERFSAEFPKEGPSILRIQQVVRGDSAAYFCASSTGDNSPLHFGNGTRLTVT.

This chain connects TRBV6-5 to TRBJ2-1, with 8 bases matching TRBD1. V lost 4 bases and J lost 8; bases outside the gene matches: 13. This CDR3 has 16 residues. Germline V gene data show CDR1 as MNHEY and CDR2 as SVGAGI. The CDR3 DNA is TGTGCCAGCAGTTCATATCAGGGGGCGCATCTCTATGAGCAGTTCTTC. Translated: CASSSYQGAHLYEQFF.

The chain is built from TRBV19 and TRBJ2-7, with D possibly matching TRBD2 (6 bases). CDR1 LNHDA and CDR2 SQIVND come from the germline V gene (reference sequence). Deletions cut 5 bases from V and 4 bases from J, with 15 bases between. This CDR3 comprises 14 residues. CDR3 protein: CASSVGGPGYEQYF. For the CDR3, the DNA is TGTGCCAGTAGTGTGGGGGGACCAGGTTACGAGCAGTACTTC.

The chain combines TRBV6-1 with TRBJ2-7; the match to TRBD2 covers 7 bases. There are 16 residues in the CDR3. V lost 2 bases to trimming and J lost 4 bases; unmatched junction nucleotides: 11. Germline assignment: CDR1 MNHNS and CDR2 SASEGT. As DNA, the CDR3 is TGTGCCAGCAGTGAAAGCGGGGAGGTGAGGACTTACGAGCAGTACTTC. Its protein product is CASSESGEVRTYEQYF.

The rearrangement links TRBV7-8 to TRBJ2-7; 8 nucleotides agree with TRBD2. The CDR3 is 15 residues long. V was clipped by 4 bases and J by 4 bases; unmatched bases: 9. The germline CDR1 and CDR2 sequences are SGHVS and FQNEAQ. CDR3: CASSSGLGRSYEQYF. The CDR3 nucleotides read TGTGCCAGCAGCTCGGGACTAGGTCGTTCGTACGAGCAGTACTTC.

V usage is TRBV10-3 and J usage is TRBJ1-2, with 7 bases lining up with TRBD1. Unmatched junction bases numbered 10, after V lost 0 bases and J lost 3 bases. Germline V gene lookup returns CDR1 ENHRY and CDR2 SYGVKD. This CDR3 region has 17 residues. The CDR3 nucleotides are TGTGCCATCAGTGAGTCCGAAACAGGGGATCCGGACTATGGCTACACCTTC. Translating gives CAISESETGDPDYGYTF.

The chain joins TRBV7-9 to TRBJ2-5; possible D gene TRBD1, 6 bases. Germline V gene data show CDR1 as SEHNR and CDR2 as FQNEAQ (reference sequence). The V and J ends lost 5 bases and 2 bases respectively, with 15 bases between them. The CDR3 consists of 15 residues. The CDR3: CASSAGRGIQETQYF. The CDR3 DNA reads TGTGCCAGCAGCGCAGGCAGGGGTATACAAGAGACCCAGTACTTC. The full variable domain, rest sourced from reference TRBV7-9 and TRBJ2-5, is DTGVSQNPRHKITKRGQNVTFRCDPISEHNRLYWYRQTLGQGPEFLTYFQNEAQLEKSRLLSDRFSAERPKGSFSTLEIQRTEQGDSAMYLCASSAGRGIQETQYFGPGTRLLVL.

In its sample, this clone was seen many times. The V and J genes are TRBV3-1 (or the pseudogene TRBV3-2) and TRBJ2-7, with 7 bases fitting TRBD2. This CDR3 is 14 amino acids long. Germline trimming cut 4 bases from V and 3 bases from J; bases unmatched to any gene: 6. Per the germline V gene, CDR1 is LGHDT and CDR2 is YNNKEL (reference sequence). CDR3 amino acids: CASSRAGLIYEQYF. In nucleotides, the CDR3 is TGTGCCAGCAGCCGAGCGGGGTTAATCTACGAGCAGTACTTC.

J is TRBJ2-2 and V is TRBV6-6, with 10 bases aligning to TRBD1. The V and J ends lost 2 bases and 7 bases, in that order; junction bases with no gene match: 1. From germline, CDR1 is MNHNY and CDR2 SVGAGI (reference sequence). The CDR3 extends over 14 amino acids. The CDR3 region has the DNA TGTGCCAGCAGTTACGGGGACAGGGGCGGGGAGCTGTTTTTT. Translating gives CASSYGDRGGELFF.

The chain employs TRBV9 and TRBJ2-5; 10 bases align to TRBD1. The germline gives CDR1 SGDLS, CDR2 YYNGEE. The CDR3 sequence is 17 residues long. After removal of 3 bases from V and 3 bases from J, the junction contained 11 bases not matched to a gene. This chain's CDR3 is CASSALRGQGVEETQYF. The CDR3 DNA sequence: TGTGCCAGCAGCGCCCTCCGAGGACAGGGGGTGGAAGAGACCCAGTACTTC.

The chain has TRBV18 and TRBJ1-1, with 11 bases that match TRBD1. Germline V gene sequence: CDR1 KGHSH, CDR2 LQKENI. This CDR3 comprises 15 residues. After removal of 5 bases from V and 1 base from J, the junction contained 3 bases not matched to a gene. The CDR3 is CASSRDRGANTEAFF. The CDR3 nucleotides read TGTGCCAGCTCAAGGGACAGGGGGGCGAACACTGAAGCTTTCTTT. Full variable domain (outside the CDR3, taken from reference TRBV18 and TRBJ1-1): NAGVMQNPRHLVRRRGQEARLRCSPMKGHSHVYWYRQLPEEGLKFMVYLQKENIIDESGMPKERFSAEFPKEGPSILRIQQVVRGDSAAYFCASSRDRGANTEAFFGQGTRLTVV.

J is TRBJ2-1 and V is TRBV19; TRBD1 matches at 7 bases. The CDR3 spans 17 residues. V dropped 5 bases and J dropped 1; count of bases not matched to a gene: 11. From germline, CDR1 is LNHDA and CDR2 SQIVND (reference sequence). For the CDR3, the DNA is TGTGCCAGTAGTTCGATCGAGGGGACAGTGTCCTACAATGAGCAGTTCTTC. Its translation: CASSSIEGTVSYNEQFF.

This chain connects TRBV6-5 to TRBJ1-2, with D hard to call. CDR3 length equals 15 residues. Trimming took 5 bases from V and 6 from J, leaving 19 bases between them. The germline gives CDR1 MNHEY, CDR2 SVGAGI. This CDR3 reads CASSTLAGNTDGYTF. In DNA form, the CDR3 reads TGTGCCAGCAGTACCCTGGCAGGAAATACCGATGGCTACACCTTC.

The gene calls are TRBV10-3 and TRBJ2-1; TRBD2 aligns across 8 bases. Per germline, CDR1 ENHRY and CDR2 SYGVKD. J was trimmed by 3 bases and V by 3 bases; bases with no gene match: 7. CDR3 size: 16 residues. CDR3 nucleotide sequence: TGTGCCATCAGTGACACTAGCGGAGGGAGCTACAATGAGCAGTTCTTC. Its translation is CAISDTSGGSYNEQFF.

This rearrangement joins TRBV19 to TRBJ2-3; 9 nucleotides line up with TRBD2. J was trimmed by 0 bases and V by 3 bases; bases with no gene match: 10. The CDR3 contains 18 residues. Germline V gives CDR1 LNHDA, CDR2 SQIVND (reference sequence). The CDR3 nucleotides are TGTGCCAGTAGTATGAAAGCGGGAGGCTCACCGAGCACAGATACGCAGTATTTT. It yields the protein CASSMKAGGSPSTDTQYF.

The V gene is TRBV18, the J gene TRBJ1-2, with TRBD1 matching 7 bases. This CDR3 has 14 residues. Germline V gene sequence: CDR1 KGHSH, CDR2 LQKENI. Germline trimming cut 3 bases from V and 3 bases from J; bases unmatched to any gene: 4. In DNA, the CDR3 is TGTGCCAGCTCACCTCCGACAGGGCACTATGGCTACACCTTC. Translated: CASSPPTGHYGYTF.

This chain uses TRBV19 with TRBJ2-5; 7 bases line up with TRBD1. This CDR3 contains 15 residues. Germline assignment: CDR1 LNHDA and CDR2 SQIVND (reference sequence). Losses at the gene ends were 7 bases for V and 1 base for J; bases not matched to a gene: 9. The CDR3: CASTIGGRGQETQYF. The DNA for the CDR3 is TGTGCCAGTACAATAGGGGGCAGGGGCCAAGAGACCCAGTACTTC.

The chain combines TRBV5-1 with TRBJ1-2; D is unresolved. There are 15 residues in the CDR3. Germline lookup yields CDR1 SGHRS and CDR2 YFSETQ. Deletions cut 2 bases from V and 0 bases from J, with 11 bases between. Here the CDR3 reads CASSFSDTSNYGYTF. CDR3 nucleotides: TGCGCCAGCAGCTTTAGTGACACTTCTAACTATGGCTACACCTTC.

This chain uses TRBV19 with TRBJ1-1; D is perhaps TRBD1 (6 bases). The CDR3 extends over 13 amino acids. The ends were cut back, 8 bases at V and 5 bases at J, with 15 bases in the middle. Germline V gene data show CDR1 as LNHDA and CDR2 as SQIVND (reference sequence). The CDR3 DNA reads TGTGCCAGTCGGGGGGGCTGGGGGACTGAAGCTTTCTTT. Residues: CASRGGWGTEAFF.